The clone carrying this T cell receptor (beta chain) showed up just once. Its specificity is not known. The sample originates from a study of OX40 agonist ivuxolimab in advanced cancers. Study-wide background: Patients were infused with ivuxolimab every 2 weeks at 0.01 to 10 mg/kg.

Findings and limits, study-wide: Expanded clones belonging to CD8+ T cells outnumbered, on average, those of CD4+.

Excluded were patients having autoimmune disease history or systemic immunosuppression. Germline CDR1 SGHDN, CDR2 FVKESK. The ends lost 3 bases at V and 10 bases at J; junction bases unmatched: 8. CDR3 length: 15 residues. The data were produced by immunoSEQ multiplex PCR, yet TCRdb's version contains in-frame clones alone and is incomplete. The sample lists fewer than 65,000 clones; 79% were seen once. The V gene is TRBV14, the J gene TRBJ1-6; 8 bases match TRBD1. Sequencing was performed on CD4+ or CD8+ T cells sorted from blood, taken in a trial of the OX40 agonist ivuxolimab. The sequence was obtained from an adult with an advanced solid tumor such as melanoma, head and neck, liver or kidney cancer. Here the CDR3 reads CASSHLDRGTSPLHF. The CDR3 DNA follows: TGTGCCAGCAGCCATCTAGACAGGGGTACATCACCCCTCCACTTT.